The source of this T cell receptor (beta chain) is a study of blood T cells in healthy people across ages. Findings and limits, study-wide: Naive CD4+ cells and diversity were both higher in long-lived donors than in aged donors. PBMCs were not sorted, which prevented a conclusive comparison of naive versus antigen-experienced cells. As age increased, TCR beta diversity per million T cells fell in a roughly linear fashion.

Turning to this clonotype: Antigen: not known.

The CDR3 loop spans 14 amino acids. The V segment lost 8 bases and the J segment 9 bases; nucleotides outside the gene matches: 9. PCR was performed a second time for about 7 to 12 cycles using a sample-barcoded 5' primer and a J-beta primer mix. TCRdb itself ran the 5' RACE reads through MiXCR, one entry per CDR3 protein. This table has 1.5 million to 1.8 million distinct CDR3 sequences, under 55% appearing once. The sample consisted of blood. The chain links TRBV12-3 or TRBV12-4 to TRBJ2-1, with 11 bases aligning to TRBD2. This sequence originates from a young woman in good health. As DNA, the CDR3 is TGTGCCAGCTTTTCTAGCGGGGGGCCGCGTGAGCAGTTCTTC. Protein: CASFSSGGPREQFF.